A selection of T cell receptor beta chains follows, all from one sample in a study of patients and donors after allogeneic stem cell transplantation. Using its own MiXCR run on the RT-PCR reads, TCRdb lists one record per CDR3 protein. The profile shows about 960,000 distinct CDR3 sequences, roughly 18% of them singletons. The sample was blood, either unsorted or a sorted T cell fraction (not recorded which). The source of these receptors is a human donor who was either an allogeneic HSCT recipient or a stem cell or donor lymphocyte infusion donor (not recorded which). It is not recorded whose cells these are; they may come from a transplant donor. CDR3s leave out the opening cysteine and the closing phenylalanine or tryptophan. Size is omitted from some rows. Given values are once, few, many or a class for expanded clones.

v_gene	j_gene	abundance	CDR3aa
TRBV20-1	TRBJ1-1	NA	SARDVGRGAF
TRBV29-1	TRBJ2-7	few	SVGASGRAYEQY
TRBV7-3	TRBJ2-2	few	ASSLIGQTTGELF
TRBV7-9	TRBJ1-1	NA	ASSPANRATEAF
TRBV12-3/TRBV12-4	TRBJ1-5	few	ASSFTPPGTGHLGANQPQH
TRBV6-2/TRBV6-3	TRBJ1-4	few	ASSYKGPDRATNEKLF
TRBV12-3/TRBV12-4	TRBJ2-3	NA	ASSFWLANADTQY
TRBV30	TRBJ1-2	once	AWNTGGGYGYT
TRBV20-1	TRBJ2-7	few	SAEPGTSAYEQY
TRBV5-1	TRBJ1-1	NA	ASSLGLGARPLNTEAF